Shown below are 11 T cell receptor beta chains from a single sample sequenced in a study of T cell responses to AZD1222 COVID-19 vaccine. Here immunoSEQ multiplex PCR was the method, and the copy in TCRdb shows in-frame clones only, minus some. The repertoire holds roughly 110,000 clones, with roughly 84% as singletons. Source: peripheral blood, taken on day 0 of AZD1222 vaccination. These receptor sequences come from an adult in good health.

The CDR3 here is CASSHGGYNSPLHF. For the CDR3, the DNA is TGTGCCAGCAGCCATGGAGGGTATAATTCACCCCTCCACTTT. V and J are TRBV3-1 (or the pseudogene TRBV3-2) and TRBJ1-6; unclear D gene. Germline V lookup: CDR1 LGHDT, CDR2 YNNKEL (reference sequence). The CDR3 is made up of 14 amino acids. Trimming left V 3 bases short and J 4 bases short, with 7 bases between.

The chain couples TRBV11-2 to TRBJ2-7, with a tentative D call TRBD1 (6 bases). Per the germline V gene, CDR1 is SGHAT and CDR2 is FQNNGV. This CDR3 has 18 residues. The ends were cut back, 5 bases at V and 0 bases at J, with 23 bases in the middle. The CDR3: CASSPIGRTRGTSYEQYF. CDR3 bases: TGTGCCAGCAGCCCCATAGGGCGGACAAGGGGGACCTCCTACGAGCAGTACTTC.

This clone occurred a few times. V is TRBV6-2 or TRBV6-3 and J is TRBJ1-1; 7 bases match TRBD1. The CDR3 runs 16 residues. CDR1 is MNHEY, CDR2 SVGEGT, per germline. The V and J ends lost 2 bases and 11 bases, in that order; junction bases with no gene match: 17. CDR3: CASSYIHTPTDRAAFF. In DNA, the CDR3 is TGTGCCAGCAGTTACATCCACACCCCTACAGACAGGGCGGCTTTCTTT.

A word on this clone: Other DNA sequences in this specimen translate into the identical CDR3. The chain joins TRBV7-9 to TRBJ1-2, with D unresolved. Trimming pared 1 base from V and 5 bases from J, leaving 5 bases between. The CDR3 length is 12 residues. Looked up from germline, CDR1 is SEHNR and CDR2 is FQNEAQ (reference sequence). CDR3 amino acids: CASSLGGYGYTF. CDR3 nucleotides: TGTGCCAGCAGCTTAGGGGGTTATGGCTACACCTTC.

The CDR3 coding sequence is TGCGCCAGCAGCCAAGATTTGTCGGGCAGGGGGCTCCGAAGCTCCTACAATGAGCAGTTCTTC. Its protein product is CASSQDLSGRGLRSSYNEQFF. The V call is TRBV4-3, the J call TRBJ2-1, with 8 bases matching TRBD1. V trimming: 0 bases; J trimming: 0 bases; junction bases outside the gene matches: 16. CDR3 size: 21 residues. The germline V gene encodes CDR1 LGHNA and CDR2 YSLEER.

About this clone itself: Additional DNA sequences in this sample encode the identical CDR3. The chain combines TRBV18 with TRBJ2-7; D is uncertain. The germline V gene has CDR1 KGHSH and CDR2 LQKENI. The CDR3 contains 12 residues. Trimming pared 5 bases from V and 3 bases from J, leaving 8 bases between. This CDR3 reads CASSDQNYEQYF. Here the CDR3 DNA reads TGTGCCAGCTCAGACCAAAACTACGAGCAGTACTTC.

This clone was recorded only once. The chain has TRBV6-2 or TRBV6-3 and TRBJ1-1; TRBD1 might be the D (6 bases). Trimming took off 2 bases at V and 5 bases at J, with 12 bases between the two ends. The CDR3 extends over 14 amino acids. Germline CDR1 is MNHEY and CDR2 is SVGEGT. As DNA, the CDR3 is TGTGCCAGCAGTTACGGGCAGGGGAATACTGAAGCTTTCTTT. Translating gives CASSYGQGNTEAFF.

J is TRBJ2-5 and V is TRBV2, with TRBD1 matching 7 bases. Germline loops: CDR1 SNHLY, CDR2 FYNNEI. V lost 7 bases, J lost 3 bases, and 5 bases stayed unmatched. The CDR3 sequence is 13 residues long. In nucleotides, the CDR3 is TGTGCCAGCACGTATGGGACAGAAGAGACCCAGTACTTC. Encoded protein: CASTYGTEETQYF.

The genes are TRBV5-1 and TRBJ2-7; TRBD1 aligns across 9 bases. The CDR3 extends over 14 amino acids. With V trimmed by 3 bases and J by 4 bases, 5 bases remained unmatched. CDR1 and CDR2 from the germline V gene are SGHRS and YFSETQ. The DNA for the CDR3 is TGCGCCAGCAGCTCCATGGGACAGGGTTACGAGCAGTACTTC. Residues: CASSSMGQGYEQYF.

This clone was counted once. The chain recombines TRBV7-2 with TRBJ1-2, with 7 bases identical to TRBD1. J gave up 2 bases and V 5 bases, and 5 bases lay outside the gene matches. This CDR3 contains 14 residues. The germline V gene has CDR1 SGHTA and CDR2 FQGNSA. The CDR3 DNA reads TGTGCCAGCAGCACCGGGACAGTCAACTATGGCTACACCTTC. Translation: CASSTGTVNYGYTF. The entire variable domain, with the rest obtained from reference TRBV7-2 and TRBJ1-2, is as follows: GAGVSQSPSNKVTEKGKDVELRCDPISGHTALYWYRQSLGQGLEFLIYFQGNSAPDKSGLPSDRFSAERTGGSVSTLTIQRTQQEDSAVYLCASSTGTVNYGYTFGSGTRLTVV.

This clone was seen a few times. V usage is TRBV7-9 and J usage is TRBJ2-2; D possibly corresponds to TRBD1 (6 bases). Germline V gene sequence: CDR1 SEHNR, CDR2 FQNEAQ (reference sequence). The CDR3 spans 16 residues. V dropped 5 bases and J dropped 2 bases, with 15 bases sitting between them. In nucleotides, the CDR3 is TGTGCCAGCAGCACTACGGGACACTCTAACACCGGGGAGCTGTTTTTT. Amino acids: CASSTTGHSNTGELFF. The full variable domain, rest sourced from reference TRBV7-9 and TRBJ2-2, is DTGVSQNPRHKITKRGQNVTFRCDPISEHNRLYWYRQTLGQGPEFLTYFQNEAQLEKSRLLSDRFSAERPKGSFSTLEIQRTEQGDSAMYLCASSTTGHSNTGELFFGEGSRLTVL.